The 10 T cell receptor beta chains given below trace back to one sample, sequenced in a study of breast tumors, draining lymph nodes, adjacent tissues. Samples came from axillary lymph nodes draining the breast cancer. TCRdb recomputed calls from the multiplex PCR reads with MiXCR, one row per CDR3 protein. The sample includes 200,000 to 300,000 distinct CDR3 sequences, 30% of them seen just once. The sample taken for sequencing was axillary lymph node tissue. The receptors here all came from a female donor with breast cancer. Some clones in this sample may be carry-over from other donors' samples.

This clonotype has a handful of counts. This chain links TRBV7-9 with TRBJ1-1, with D unclear. Germline loops: CDR1 SEHNR, CDR2 FQNEAQ (reference sequence). Trimming removed 8 bases at V and 7 bases at J, with 2 bases between. CDR3 length equals 8 residues. The CDR3 DNA reads as TGTGCCAGCGGTGAAGCTTTCTTT. Protein product: CASGEAFF.

This clonotype was picked up one time. V is TRBV29-1 and J is TRBJ2-1, with 9 positions matching TRBD1. Germline values: CDR1 SQVTM, CDR2 ANQGSEA. V was pared by 8 bases and J by 4 bases, with 6 bases of the junction left unmatched. The CDR3 runs 13 residues. The CDR3 loop is CSLVGQGYNEQFF. In nucleotides, the CDR3 is TGCAGCTTAGTCGGACAGGGGTACAATGAGCAGTTCTTC.

This clonotype was recorded once. A much larger clone lies one base from this, so it may be a read error. The V and J genes are TRBV4-2 and TRBJ1-5; D not resolved. The CDR3 spans 15 residues. Germline CDR1 reads LGHNA; CDR2 reads YNFKEQ. Trimming removed 0 bases from V and 4 bases from J, with 10 bases in between. This chain's CDR3 is CASSQEMSGNQPQHF. The CDR3 bases are TGTGCCAGCAGCCAAGAAATGAGCGGTAATCAGCCCCAGCATTTT.

In the case of this clonotype: This may be a read error, as it is one base from a much larger clone. In nucleotides, the CDR3 is TGTGCCAGCAGTCCCGGGGGGTTCTCTGGCTACACCTTC. Translating gives CASSPGGFSGYTF. This chain joins TRBV11-2 and TRBJ1-2; TRBD1 might be the D (5 bases). Germline loops: CDR1 SGHAT, CDR2 FQNNGV. CDR3 length equals 13 residues. The V and J ends lost 6 bases and 7 bases respectively, with 15 bases between them.

This clonotype has only a few counts. This sequence joins TRBV6-2 or TRBV6-3 and TRBJ1-2; TRBD1 might be the D (5 bases). The V gene's germline CDR1 is MNHEY and CDR2 SVGEGT. CDR3 length: 15 amino acids. V was cut by 6 bases and J by 5 bases, with 19 bases left in between. This CDR3 reads CASRTSGTARYGYTF. The CDR3, as DNA: TGTGCCAGCAGAACCTCCGGGACGGCCCGTTATGGCTACACCTTC.

This sequence joins TRBV29-1 and TRBJ1-1; TRBD1 might be the D (6 bases). Germline assignment: CDR1 SQVTM and CDR2 ANQGSEA. The CDR3 loop spans 14 amino acids. This CDR3 is CSAALTGANTEAFF. CDR3 nucleotides: TGCAGTGCTGCTTTGACAGGAGCTAACACTGAAGCTTTCTTT.

About this clonotype itself: Germline and junction disagree at one end, which may indicate a read error. The V and J genes are TRBV25-1 and TRBJ1-5, with a possible D match to TRBD1 (5 bases). Germline assignment: CDR1 MGHDK and CDR2 SYGVNS. The CDR3 totals 12 residues. This CDR3 is CAGSPGGQLQHF. The CDR3 DNA reads as TGTGCCGGCAGTCCCGGGGGTCAGCTCCAGCATTTT.

There are a few counts of this clonotype. A clone one base away is much larger, so this may be a read error. J is TRBJ2-1 and V is TRBV20-1; D gene ambiguous. Trimming pared 6 bases from V and 9 bases from J, leaving 21 bases between. The germline V gene encodes CDR1 DFQATT and CDR2 SNEGSKA (reference sequence). The CDR3 length is 14 residues. The DNA of the CDR3 is TGCAGTGCCTACCTCACGATCGAGAGCGCTGAGCAGTTCTTC. It yields the protein CSAYLTIESAEQFF.

This clonotype was seen many times. This chain uses TRBV12-5 with TRBJ2-2, with no clear D. V lost 7 bases and J 6 bases, leaving 9 bases between the germline ends. Germline CDR1 is LGHNT and CDR2 is FRNRAP. The CDR3 extends over 12 amino acids. CDR3 DNA: TGTGCTAGTGATCCAGGCCCCGGGGAGCTGTTTTTT. It encodes CASDPGPGELFF. Combining the CDR3 with reference TRBV12-5 and TRBJ2-2 gives the whole variable domain DARVTQTPRHKVTEMGQEVTMRCQPILGHNTVFWYRQTMMQGLELLAYFRNRAPLDDSGMPKDRFSAEMPDATLATLKIQPSEPRDSAVYFCASDPGPGELFFGEGSRLTVL.

The J gene is TRBJ1-1, the V gene TRBV11-1, with D possibly TRBD1 on 5 matching bases. The CDR3 runs 13 residues. V lost 4 bases to trimming and J lost 2 bases, with 8 bases between them. Germline V lookup: CDR1 SGHAT, CDR2 FQDESV (reference sequence). CDR3 DNA: TGTGCCAGCAGCTCCCAGGGAAACACTGAAGCTTTCTTT. It codes for CASSSQGNTEAFF.